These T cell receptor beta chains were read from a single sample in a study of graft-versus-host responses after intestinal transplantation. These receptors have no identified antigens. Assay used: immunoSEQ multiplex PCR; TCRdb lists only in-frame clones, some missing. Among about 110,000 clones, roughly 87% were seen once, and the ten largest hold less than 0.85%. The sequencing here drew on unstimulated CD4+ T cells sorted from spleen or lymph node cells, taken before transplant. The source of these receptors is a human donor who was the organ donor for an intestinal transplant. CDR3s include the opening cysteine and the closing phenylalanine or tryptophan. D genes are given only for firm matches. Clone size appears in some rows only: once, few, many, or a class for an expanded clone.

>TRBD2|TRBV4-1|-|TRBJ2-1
CASSQDPSGGPDYNEQFF
TGCGCCAGCAGCCAAGATCCTAGCGGGGGGCCAGATTACAATGAGCAGTTCTTC
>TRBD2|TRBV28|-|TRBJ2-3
CASSSLPRSGSGYTQYF
TGTGCCAGCAGTTCGCTCCCCCGGAGCGGTAGCGGGTATACGCAGTATTTT
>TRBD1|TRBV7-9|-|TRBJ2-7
CASSLGGTGGSEQYF
TGTGCCAGCAGCTTAGGAGGGACAGGGGGCTCCGAGCAGTACTTC
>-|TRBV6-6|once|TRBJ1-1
CASSYSQGPTSAFF
TGTGCCAGCAGTTACTCACAGGGACCGACTTCAGCTTTCTTT
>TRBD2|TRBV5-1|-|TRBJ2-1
CASSFRLAGSIGPGEQFF
TGCGCCAGCAGCTTCAGACTAGCGGGATCCATTGGGCCAGGTGAGCAGTTCTTC
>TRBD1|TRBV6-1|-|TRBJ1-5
CASSTGTGLQPQHF
TGTGCCAGCAGCACCGGGACAGGGCTTCAGCCCCAGCATTTT
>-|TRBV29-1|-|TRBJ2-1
CSVVRAYNEQFF
TGCAGCGTTGTCAGAGCTTACAATGAGCAGTTCTTC
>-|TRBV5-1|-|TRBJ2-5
CASRKEEETQYF
TGCGCCAGCAGGAAGGAGGAAGAGACCCAGTACTTC
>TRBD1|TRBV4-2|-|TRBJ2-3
CASSQGGTGTDTQYF
TGTGCCAGCAGCCAAGGAGGGACAGGCACAGATACGCAGTATTTT
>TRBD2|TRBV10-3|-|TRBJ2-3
CAIRTSVADTQYF
TGTGCCATCAGGACTAGCGTGGCAGATACGCAGTATTTT
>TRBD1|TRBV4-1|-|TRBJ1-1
CASSPPWGQGLRVTEAFF
TGCGCCAGCAGCCCTCCTTGGGGACAGGGGCTTCGGGTCACTGAAGCTTTCTTT
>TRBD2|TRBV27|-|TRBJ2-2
CASRLAGALTGELFF
TGTGCATCACGACTAGCGGGAGCGCTCACCGGGGAGCTGTTTTTT
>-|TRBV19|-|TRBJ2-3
CASSIRASTDTQYF
TGTGCCAGTAGTATAAGGGCCAGCACAGATACGCAGTATTTT
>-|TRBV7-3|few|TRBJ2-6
CASSSQNSGANVLTF
TGTGCCAGCAGCTCTCAAAACTCTGGGGCCAACGTCCTGACTTTC
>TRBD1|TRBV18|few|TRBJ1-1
CASSPDRGNIGAFF
TGTGCCAGCTCTCCCGACAGGGGAAACATTGGAGCTTTCTTT
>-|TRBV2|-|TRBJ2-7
CASSRAGTAYEQYF
TGTGCCAGCAGCAGAGCTGGGACCGCCTACGAGCAGTACTTC
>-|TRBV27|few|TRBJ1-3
CASSLRGTGNTIYF
TGTGCCAGCAGTCTTCGAGGGACTGGAAACACCATATATTTT
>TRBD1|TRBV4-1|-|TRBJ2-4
CASSRRAGQGARKDQYF
TGCGCCAGCAGCCGCCGGGCGGGACAGGGGGCACGTAAGGATCAGTACTTC
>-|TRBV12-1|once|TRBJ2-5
CASSFASQETQYF
TGTGCCAGCAGCTTTGCTAGCCAAGAGACCCAGTACTTC
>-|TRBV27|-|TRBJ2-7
CASSPRQAGSYEQYF
TGTGCCAGCAGTCCGCGACAGGCAGGTTCCTACGAGCAGTACTTC
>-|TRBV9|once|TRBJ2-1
CASSRREKSYNEQFF
TGTGCCAGCAGCAGACGGGAGAAGTCCTACAATGAGCAGTTCTTC
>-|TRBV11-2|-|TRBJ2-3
CASSLAGTRDTQYF
TGTGCCAGCAGCTTAGCGGGTACCCGAGATACGCAGTATTTT
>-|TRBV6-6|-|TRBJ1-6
CASKGSSGQPNSPLHF
TGTGCCAGCAAAGGTTCGTCGGGACAACCAAATTCACCCCTCCACTTT
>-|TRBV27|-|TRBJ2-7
CASSHPGPTYEQYF
TGTGCCAGCAGTCACCCGGGACCCACCTACGAGCAGTACTTC
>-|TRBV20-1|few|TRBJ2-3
CSAPSTDTQYF
TGCAGTGCTCCTAGCACAGATACGCAGTATTTT
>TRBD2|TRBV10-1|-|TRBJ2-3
CASSESPPGLAGSGNTQYF
TGCGCCAGCAGTGAGTCACCGCCCGGACTAGCGGGATCCGGGAATACGCAGTATTTT
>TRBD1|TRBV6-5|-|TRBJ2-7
CASSGSGTGAYEQYF
TGTGCCAGCAGTGGCTCCGGGACAGGAGCCTACGAGCAGTACTTC
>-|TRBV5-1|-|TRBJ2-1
CASSLAPTFYNEQFF
TGCGCCAGCAGCCTAGCGCCCACTTTCTACAATGAGCAGTTCTTC
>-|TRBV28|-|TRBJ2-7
CASSQEAGRPYEQYF
TGTGCCAGCAGCCAGGAGGCGGGTCGCCCCTACGAGCAGTACTTC
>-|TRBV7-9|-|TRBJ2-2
CASSPLFGATGELFF
TGTGCCAGCAGCCCGCTATTCGGGGCAACCGGGGAGCTGTTTTTT
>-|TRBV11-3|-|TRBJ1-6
CASSLDRVGFSSPLHF
TGTGCCAGCAGCTTAGACAGGGTTGGATTCAGTTCACCCCTCCACTTT
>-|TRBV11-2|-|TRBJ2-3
CASSRSSGTDTQYF
TGTGCCAGCAGCCGTAGCTCTGGCACAGATACGCAGTATTTT
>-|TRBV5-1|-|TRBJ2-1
CASSFRDSYNEQFF
TGCGCCAGCAGCTTCCGGGACTCCTACAATGAGCAGTTCTTC
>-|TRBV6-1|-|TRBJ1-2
CASSKGRAYGYTF
TGTGCCAGCAGTAAGGGCAGGGCCTATGGCTACACCTTC
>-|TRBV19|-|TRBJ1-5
CASSIAHSNQPQHF
TGTGCCAGTAGTATCGCCCATAGCAATCAGCCCCAGCATTTT
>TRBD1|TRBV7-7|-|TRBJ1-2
CASSPAPGQDGYTF
TGTGCCAGCAGCCCGGCGCCGGGACAGGATGGCTACACCTTC
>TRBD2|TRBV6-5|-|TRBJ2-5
CASSSSGPPTQYF
TGTGCCAGCAGTTCTAGCGGGCCCCCGACCCAGTACTTC
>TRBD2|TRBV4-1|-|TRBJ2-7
CASSQDQLRGGTYEQYF
TGCGCCAGCAGCCAAGATCAATTGCGGGGGGGAACCTACGAGCAGTACTTC
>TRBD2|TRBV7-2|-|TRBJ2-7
CASSWGGTSGIYEQYF
TGTGCCAGCAGCTGGGGGGGGACTAGCGGGATTTACGAGCAGTACTTC
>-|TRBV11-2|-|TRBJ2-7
CASSISGPSSYEQYF
TGTGCCAGCAGCATTAGCGGCCCCTCCTCCTACGAGCAGTACTTC
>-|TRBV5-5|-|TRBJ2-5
CASSLPGQETQYF
TGTGCCAGCAGCTTGCCAGGGCAAGAGACCCAGTACTTC
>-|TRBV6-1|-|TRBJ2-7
CASSRGAPSSYEQYF
TGTGCCAGCAGTAGGGGAGCCCCCTCCTCCTACGAGCAGTACTTC
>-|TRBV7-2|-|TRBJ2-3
CASSPVGLSTDTQYF
TGTGCCAGCAGCCCTGTCGGGCTCAGCACAGATACGCAGTATTTT
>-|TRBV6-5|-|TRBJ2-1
CASSEGSPYNEQFF
TGTGCCAGCAGCGAGGGAAGTCCCTACAATGAGCAGTTCTTC